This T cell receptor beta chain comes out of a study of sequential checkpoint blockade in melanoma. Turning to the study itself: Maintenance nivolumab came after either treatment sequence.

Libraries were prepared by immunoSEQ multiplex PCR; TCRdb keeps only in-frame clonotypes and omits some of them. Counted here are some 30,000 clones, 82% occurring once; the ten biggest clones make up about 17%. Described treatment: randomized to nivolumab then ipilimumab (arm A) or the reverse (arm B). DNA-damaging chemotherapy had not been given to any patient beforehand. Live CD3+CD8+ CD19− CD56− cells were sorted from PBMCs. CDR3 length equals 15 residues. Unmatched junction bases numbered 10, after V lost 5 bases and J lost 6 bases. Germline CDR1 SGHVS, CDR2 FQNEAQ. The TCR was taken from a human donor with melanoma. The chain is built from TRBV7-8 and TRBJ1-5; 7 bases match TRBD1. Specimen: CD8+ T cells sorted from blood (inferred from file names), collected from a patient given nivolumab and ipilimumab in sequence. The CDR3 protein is CASSGDRVVRQPQHF. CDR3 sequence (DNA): TGTGCCAGCAGCGGCGACAGGGTTGTTCGTCAGCCCCAGCATTTT.